Presented here are 13 T cell receptor beta chains from one specimen sequenced in a study of blood T cell repertoires in COVID-19. Only in-frame clones appear in the TCRdb table, and some are missing; sequencing was by immunoSEQ multiplex PCR. The table shows about 39,000 clones, with 70% to 90% occurring only once. The specimen was peripheral blood. These receptors were taken from a middle-aged man with active COVID-19.

The chain carries TRBV28 and TRBJ1-2, with a weak D call TRBD1 (5 bases). CDR3 length equals 15 residues. Trimming left V 6 bases short and J 4 bases short, with 18 bases between. The V gene's germline CDR1 is MDHEN and CDR2 SYDVKM. The CDR3 coding sequence is TGTGCCAGCAGCCTGACAGCCCTAAACTTCTATGGCTACACCTTC. It specifies CASSLTALNFYGYTF.

This chain uses TRBV7-9 with TRBJ2-2; 9 bases fit TRBD1. The CDR3 contains 15 residues. The J segment lost 3 bases and the V segment lost 5 bases, leaving 4 bases of the junction unmatched. Germline CDR1 is SEHNR and CDR2 is FQNEAQ (reference sequence). The CDR3 protein is CASSAGTGYTGELFF. The CDR3 bases are TGTGCCAGCAGCGCCGGGACAGGGTACACCGGGGAGCTGTTTTTT.

The chain uses TRBV4-2 and TRBJ1-3; TRBD1 matches at 8 bases. Trimming removed 4 bases from V and 0 bases from J; junction bases left unmatched: 17. The CDR3 contains 20 residues. Per the germline V gene, CDR1 is LGHNA and CDR2 is YNFKEQ. The CDR3 sequence: CASSPGTGGGFADSGNTIYF. CDR3 nucleotide sequence: TGTGCCAGCAGCCCTGGGACAGGAGGAGGGTTCGCCGACTCTGGAAACACCATATATTTT.

Here the CDR3 reads CASSLPSGGRGYTF. In DNA, the CDR3 is TGTGCCAGCTCACTTCCCTCAGGGGGCAGGGGCTACACCTTC. The chain couples TRBV18 to TRBJ1-2; 8 bases map to TRBD1. Germline V lookup: CDR1 KGHSH, CDR2 LQKENI. With V trimmed by 4 bases and J by 8 bases, 9 bases remained unmatched. The CDR3 is made up of 14 amino acids. The variable domain in full, completed from reference TRBV18 and TRBJ1-2, reads NAGVMQNPRHLVRRRGQEARLRCSPMKGHSHVYWYRQLPEEGLKFMVYLQKENIIDESGMPKERFSAEFPKEGPSILRIQQVVRGDSAAYFCASSLPSGGRGYTFGSGTRLTVV.

Concerning this clone: The germline gene is not matched at one end of the junction; a read error may be the cause. This rearrangement joins TRBV24-1 to TRBJ1-2; D uncertain. The CDR3 runs to 13 residues. Germline V lookup: CDR1 KGHDR, CDR2 SFDVKD. The CDR3 is CATSAGSYYGYTF. CDR3 coding DNA: TGTGCCACCAGTGCCGGGTCGTACTACGGCTACACCTTC.

This rearrangement joins TRBV7-6 to TRBJ2-1, with D uncertain. This CDR3 has 15 residues. CDR1 is SGHVS, CDR2 FNYEAQ, per germline. The V end lost 1 base, the J end lost 4 bases, and 11 bases lay between the germline ends. The CDR3: CASSLDSIRYNEQFF. The CDR3 region has the DNA TGTGCCAGCAGCTTAGACTCGATCCGGTACAATGAGCAGTTCTTC.

This chain links TRBV5-6 with TRBJ2-5; the match to TRBD2 covers 11 bases. With V trimmed by 3 bases and J by 2 bases, 6 bases remained unmatched. The CDR3 loop spans 16 amino acids. Germline V gene data show CDR1 as SGHDT and CDR2 as YYEEEE. The CDR3 is CASSSLWTSGQETQYF. As DNA, the CDR3 is TGTGCCAGCAGCTCCCTCTGGACTAGCGGGCAAGAGACCCAGTACTTC.

V is TRBV15 and J is TRBJ1-1, with D hard to call. Trimming stripped 1 base from V and 10 bases from J, with 7 bases between. CDR1 and CDR2 from the germline V gene are LNHNV and YYDKDF (reference sequence). The CDR3 covers 11 residues. The DNA of the CDR3 is TGTGCCACCAGCAGAGGGGAGGCAGCTTTCTTT. The encoded protein is CATSRGEAAFF.

The V gene is TRBV18, the J gene TRBJ1-1; D might be TRBD1 (5 bases). V lost 3 bases and J lost 4, with 12 bases in between. The CDR3 runs 14 residues. Germline CDR1 and CDR2: KGHSH and LQKENI. CDR3 loop: CASSPGTGGTEAFF. The CDR3 DNA reads TGTGCCAGCTCACCGGGCACGGGGGGCACTGAAGCTTTCTTT.

This clone has only one observation. The chain combines TRBV28 with TRBJ1-2; D possibly corresponds to TRBD1 (6 bases). The germline gives CDR1 MDHEN, CDR2 SYDVKM. The CDR3 spans 13 residues. V lost 2 bases and J 2 bases, leaving 6 bases between the germline ends. The DNA for the CDR3 is TGTGCCAGCAGTTTAACAGGGAACTATGGCTACACCTTC. Translation gives CASSLTGNYGYTF.

This clone was seen once. The V and J genes are TRBV29-1 and TRBJ2-1; 11 bases line up with TRBD2. The ends lost 7 bases at V and 4 bases at J; junction bases unmatched: 15. The CDR3 spans 17 residues. From germline, CDR1 is SQVTM and CDR2 ANQGSEA. CDR3 DNA: TGCAGCGCCCATCAGCCTAGCGGGAGGCGAGGATACAATGAGCAGTTCTTC. Translated, it gives CSAHQPSGRRGYNEQFF.

V gene TRBV25-1 combines with J gene TRBJ2-3; TRBD1 is a possible D gene (5 bases). This CDR3 spans 13 amino acids. V lost 5 bases to trimming and J lost 6 bases, with 12 bases between them. CDR1 and CDR2 (germline): MGHDK, SYGVNS. The CDR3 here is CASSLGLPDTQYF. As DNA, the CDR3 is TGTGCCAGCAGTTTGGGGCTGCCCGATACGCAGTATTTT.

The chain couples TRBV6-5 to TRBJ2-1, with a possible D match to TRBD2 (5 bases). With 4 bases removed from V and 0 bases from J, the gap between germline ends came to 7 bases. The CDR3 runs to 14 residues. The germline CDR1 and CDR2 sequences are MNHEY and SVGAGI. CDR3 protein: CASSWRSSYNEQFF. The DNA for the CDR3 is TGTGCCAGCAGTTGGAGGAGCTCCTACAATGAGCAGTTCTTC.